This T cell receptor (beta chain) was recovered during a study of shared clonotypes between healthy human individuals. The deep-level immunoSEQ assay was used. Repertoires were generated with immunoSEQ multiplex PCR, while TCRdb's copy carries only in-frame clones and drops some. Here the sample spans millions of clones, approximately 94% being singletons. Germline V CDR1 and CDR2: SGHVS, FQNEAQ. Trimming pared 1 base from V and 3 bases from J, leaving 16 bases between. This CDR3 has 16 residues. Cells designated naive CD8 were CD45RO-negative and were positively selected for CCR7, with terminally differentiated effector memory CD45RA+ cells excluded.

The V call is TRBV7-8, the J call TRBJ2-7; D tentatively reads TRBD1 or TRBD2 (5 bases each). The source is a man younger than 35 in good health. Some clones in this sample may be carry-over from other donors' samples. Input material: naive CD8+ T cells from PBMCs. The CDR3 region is CASSLVRGEIFYEQYF. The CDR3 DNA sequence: TGTGCCAGCAGCTTAGTGAGAGGGGAGATTTTCTACGAGCAGTACTTC.